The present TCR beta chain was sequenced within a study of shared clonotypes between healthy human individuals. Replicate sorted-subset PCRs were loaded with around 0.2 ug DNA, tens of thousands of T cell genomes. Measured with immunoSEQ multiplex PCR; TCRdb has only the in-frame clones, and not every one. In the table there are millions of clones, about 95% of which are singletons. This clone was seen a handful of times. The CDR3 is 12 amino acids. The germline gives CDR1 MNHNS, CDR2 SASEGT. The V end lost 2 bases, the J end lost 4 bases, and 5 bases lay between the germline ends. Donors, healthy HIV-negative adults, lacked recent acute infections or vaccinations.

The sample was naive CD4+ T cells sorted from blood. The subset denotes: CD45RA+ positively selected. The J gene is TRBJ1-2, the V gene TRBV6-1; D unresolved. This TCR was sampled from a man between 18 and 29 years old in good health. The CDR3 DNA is TGTGCCAGCAGTGAAATAATCTATGGCTACACCTTC. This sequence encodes CASSEIIYGYTF.